The rows below give T cell receptor beta chains drawn from one sample of a study of metastatic and nonmetastatic thyroid tumors. TCRdb called clones again from the PCR reads with MiXCR. The data contain fewer than 40,000 clones, about 15% of them singletons. The sample was blood. The origin of the receptors is a male donor with papillary thyroid cancer or a benign thyroid nodule (not recorded which). Some clones in this sample may be carry-over from other donors' samples. The CDR3 runs from the conserved cysteine through the conserved F or W. The order of the fields is J gene, D gene, V gene, clone size, CDR3 protein, CDR3 DNA. D genes are given only for firm matches. Some rows have no size entry. The others give once, few or many, or a class for an expanded clone.

>TRBJ2-3|NA|TRBV5-1|many
CASSLVGRFTDTQYF
TGCGCCAGCAGCTTGGTGGGACGGTTCACAGATACGCAGTATTTT
>TRBJ2-7|TRBD2|TRBV11-2|NA
CASSVQAGRRKNYEQYF
TGTGCCAGCAGCGTACAAGCGGGGCGGCGGAAAAACTACGAGCAGTACTTC
>TRBJ2-7|NA|TRBV20-1|NA
CSASMSQVSLGEQYF
TGCAGTGCTAGTATGTCGCAGGTAAGTCTAGGGGAGCAGTACTTC
>TRBJ2-7|NA|TRBV6-2/TRBV6-3|few
CASSYSLGSYNEQYF
TGTGCCAGCAGTTACTCCCTTGGGTCCTACAACGAGCAGTACTTC
>TRBJ2-1|NA|TRBV20-1|once
CSARDVRGEQFF
TGCAGTGCTAGGGACGTGCGGGGCGAGCAGTTCTTC
>TRBJ1-1|TRBD1|TRBV2|many
CASRRDRGGSEAFF
TGTGCCAGCAGGAGGGACAGGGGGGGTTCTGAAGCTTTCTTT
>TRBJ2-3|NA|TRBV6-2/TRBV6-3|few
CASSWRTSTDTQYF
TGTGCCAGCAGTTGGAGAACCAGCACAGATACGCAGTATTTT
>TRBJ1-4|NA|TRBV15|NA
CATSQRSIAPEENEKLFF
TGTGCCACCAGCCAGAGATCGATCGCCCCAGAGGAGAATGAAAAACTGTTTTTT
>TRBJ2-7|TRBD2|TRBV6-1|NA
CASSANSGIGEQYF
TGTGCCAGCAGTGCAAATAGCGGGATAGGCGAGCAGTACTTC
>TRBJ1-2|NA|TRBV20-1|NA
CSARDSVLRGDYGYTF
TGCAGTGCTAGAGATTCAGTTCTTCGTGGTGACTATGGCTACACCTTC
>TRBJ1-2|TRBD1|TRBV4-1|many
CASSQGQALGYTF
TGCGCCAGCAGCCAGGGACAGGCTTTGGGCTACACCTTC
>TRBJ1-3|NA|TRBV5-1|many
CASSLEQTNSGNTIYF
TGCGCCAGCAGCTTGGAACAAACCAACTCTGGAAACACCATATATTTT
>TRBJ2-7|TRBD2|TRBV7-3|once
CASSSGSGSAIYEQYF
TGTGCCAGCAGCTCCGGAAGCGGGAGTGCTATCTACGAGCAGTACTTC
>TRBJ2-1|TRBD2|TRBV18|many
CASSQRGSSYNEQFF
TGTGCCAGCTCACAGCGGGGCAGCTCCTACAATGAGCAGTTCTTC
>TRBJ1-5|NA|TRBV20-1|many
CSARTASNQPQHF
TGCAGTGCTCGGACAGCTAGCAATCAGCCCCAGCATTTT
>TRBJ2-1|NA|TRBV19|many
CASSMGQGSYNEQFF
TGTGCCAGTAGTATGGGGCAGGGCTCATACAATGAGCAGTTCTTC
>TRBJ2-1|TRBD2|TRBV7-8|many
CASSLLGTSGPAANEQFF
TGTGCCAGCAGCTTGTTAGGGACTAGCGGACCCGCGGCGAATGAGCAGTTCTTC
>TRBJ2-7|NA|TRBV20-1|many
CSARLAGRVHEQYF
TGCAGTGCTAGGCTTGCCGGGCGGGTCCACGAGCAGTACTTC
>TRBJ2-2|TRBD2|TRBV6-1|NA
CASRSGRGTGELFF
TGTGCCAGCCGTAGCGGGAGAGGAACCGGGGAGCTGTTTTTT
>TRBJ2-1|TRBD2|TRBV6-1|medium-sized
CASSNGLAGGNEQFF
TGTGCCAGCAGCAACGGACTAGCGGGAGGCAATGAGCAGTTCTTC
>TRBJ2-1|NA|TRBV7-9|many
CASTPGEAWEQFF
TGTGCCAGCACCCCCGGGGAAGCTTGGGAGCAGTTCTTC
>TRBJ2-3|TRBD2|TRBV11-3|many
CASSPSPLLAGAAQYF
TGTGCCAGCAGCCCTAGCCCCCTACTAGCGGGAGCCGCGCAGTATTTT
>TRBJ2-7|NA|TRBV11-2|many
CASSFLGGSLDEQYF
TGTGCCAGCAGCTTTCTTGGGGGATCTTTAGACGAGCAGTACTTC
>TRBJ2-3|NA|TRBV9|many
CASTSTVYTDTQYF
TGTGCCAGCACTTCGACGGTCTACACAGATACGCAGTATTTT